A single sample gave rise to the 16 T cell receptor beta chains below, sequenced in a study of T cell responses to AZD1222 COVID-19 vaccine. The protocol was immunoSEQ multiplex PCR, while the TCRdb copy is restricted to in-frame clones and leaves out a portion. The table lists more than 85,000 clones, about nine tenths of them singletons. The input for sequencing was peripheral blood, taken on day 0 of AZD1222 vaccination. The receptors originated from an adult in good health.

This clone was observed a handful of times. The V and J genes are TRBV11-2 and TRBJ2-1; possible D gene TRBD2, 6 bases. Trimming cost V 1 base and J 1 base, with 8 bases left between them. From germline, CDR1 is SGHAT and CDR2 FQNNGV. The CDR3 is 15 amino acids. This CDR3 is CASSLGLASYNEQFF. The CDR3, as DNA: TGTGCCAGCAGCTTAGGTCTAGCGTCCTACAATGAGCAGTTCTTC.

V is TRBV5-1 and J is TRBJ1-5; maybe TRBD1 (5 bases). V lost 1 base, J lost 1 base, and 9 bases lay in between. The germline gives CDR1 SGHRS, CDR2 YFSETQ. CDR3 length: 15 amino acids. For the CDR3, the DNA is TGCGCCAGCAGCTTGACCGGGGGGAGCAATCAGCCCCAGCATTTT. Its translation is CASSLTGGSNQPQHF.

The chain carries TRBV24-1 and TRBJ1-2, with D unresolved. Germline V gene data show CDR1 as KGHDR and CDR2 as SFDVKD. The CDR3 runs to 12 residues. The V and J ends lost 4 bases and 4 bases respectively, with 6 bases between them. CDR3 sequence: CATSELGYGYTF. The CDR3 DNA reads TGTGCCACCAGTGAATTAGGCTATGGCTACACCTTC.

The chain joins TRBV7-6 to TRBJ1-6; no firm D call. V gave up 6 bases and J gave up 0 bases, with 9 bases separating them. Germline V CDR1 and CDR2: SGHVS, FNYEAQ. The CDR3 sequence is 15 residues long. The CDR3 region has the DNA TGTGCCAGCAGAATCTCGAGCTCCTATAATTCACCCCTCCACTTT. It specifies CASRISSSYNSPLHF.

CDR3 amino acids: CASSVPLQGGRNTEAFF. CDR3 DNA sequence: TGTGCCAGCAGCGTCCCACTACAGGGTGGGAGGAACACTGAAGCTTTCTTT. V is TRBV9 and J is TRBJ1-1; weak D call: TRBD1 (6 bases). V was pared by 2 bases and J by 1 base, with 18 bases between. CDR1 and CDR2 from the germline V gene are SGDLS and YYNGEE. The CDR3 covers 17 residues.

The rearrangement links TRBV4-1 to TRBJ1-5, with TRBD1 as a possible D gene (5 bases). V was trimmed by 0 bases and J by 3 bases, leaving 12 bases between them. This CDR3 spans 16 amino acids. Looked up from germline, CDR1 is MGHRA and CDR2 is YSYEKL. The CDR3 sequence is CASSQEWGNHNQPQHF. The CDR3, as DNA: TGCGCCAGCAGCCAAGAATGGGGCAATCACAATCAGCCCCAGCATTTT.

The chain uses TRBV4-1 and TRBJ2-7; no reliable D call. CDR1 is MGHRA, CDR2 YSYEKL, per germline. The CDR3 is 11 amino acids. Trimming took 0 bases from V and 5 from J, leaving 2 bases between them. The CDR3 loop reads CASSQDNEQYF. CDR3 bases: TGCGCCAGCAGCCAAGATAACGAGCAGTACTTC.

V and J are TRBV20-1 and TRBJ1-2; 8 nucleotides align to TRBD1. Germline V gene data show CDR1 as DFQATT and CDR2 as SNEGSKA (reference sequence). The CDR3 is 11 amino acids. With 7 bases clipped from V and 6 bases from J, the junction kept 4 bases outside the gene matches. The CDR3 sequence: CSVGQGDGYTF. The CDR3 bases are TGCAGTGTCGGACAGGGAGATGGCTACACCTTC.

The chain uses TRBV2 and TRBJ2-7; the D gene is possibly TRBD1 (6 bases). The germline V gene has CDR1 SNHLY and CDR2 FYNNEI. Trimming removed 1 base at V and 0 bases at J, with 10 bases between. The CDR3 spans 15 residues. Here the CDR3 DNA reads TGTGCCAGCAGTGAAGAGGGGACACTCTCCTACGAGCAGTACTTC. This sequence encodes CASSEEGTLSYEQYF. The variable domain in full, completed from reference TRBV2 and TRBJ2-7, reads EPEVTQTPSHQVTQMGQEVILRCVPISNHLYFYWYRQILGQKVEFLVSFYNNEISEKSEIFDDQFSVERPDGSNFTLKIRSTKLEDSAMYFCASSEEGTLSYEQYFGPGTRLTVT.

Only a few counts were recorded for this clone. The chain is built from TRBV5-6 and TRBJ2-7; TRBD1 matches at 8 bases. J gave up 5 bases and V 2 bases, and 3 bases lay outside the gene matches. CDR1 SGHDT and CDR2 YYEEEE come from the germline V gene. The CDR3 length is 13 residues. In DNA, the CDR3 is TGTGCCAGCAGCTTTGGACAGGGTCACGAGCAGTACTTC. It yields the protein CASSFGQGHEQYF.

The gene calls are TRBV27 and TRBJ2-3; D is unresolved. V lost 5 bases and J lost 2, with 8 bases in between. This CDR3 has 13 amino acids. Germline assignment: CDR1 MNHEY and CDR2 SMNVEV (reference sequence). The CDR3 sequence: CASSATPTDTQYF. CDR3 nucleotide sequence: TGTGCCAGCAGTGCCACCCCCACAGATACGCAGTATTTT.

The chain uses TRBV5-6 and TRBJ1-3; D call uncertain. V lost 2 bases and J 0 bases, leaving 9 bases between the germline ends. CDR1 SGHDT and CDR2 YYEEEE come from the germline V gene. The CDR3 totals 15 residues. CDR3 loop: CASSFGSGSGNTIYF. The CDR3 DNA is TGTGCCAGCAGCTTCGGTTCCGGCTCTGGAAACACCATATATTTT.

The genes are TRBV3-1 (or the pseudogene TRBV3-2) and TRBJ2-7, with D maybe TRBD1 (5 bases). V was trimmed by 1 base and J by 1 base, leaving 11 bases between them. The germline gives CDR1 LGHDT, CDR2 YNNKEL (reference sequence). The CDR3 is 15 amino acids. The CDR3 here is CASSQGTPGSYEQYF. For the CDR3, the DNA is TGTGCCAGCAGCCAAGGCACTCCAGGGTCCTACGAGCAGTACTTC.

V usage is TRBV20-1 and J usage is TRBJ2-7, with TRBD1 identical over 7 bases. With 3 bases clipped from V and 3 bases from J, the junction kept 5 bases outside the gene matches. CDR1 and CDR2 from the germline V gene are DFQATT and SNEGSKA (reference sequence). This CDR3 spans 13 amino acids. The CDR3 spells CSASLGQIYEQYF. The CDR3 DNA is TGCAGTGCTAGTTTGGGACAGATCTACGAGCAGTACTTC.

The gene calls are TRBV5-4 and TRBJ1-2, with D perhaps matching TRBD1 (5 bases). Trimming shortened V by 3 bases and J by 4 bases, and 16 bases separated the two germline ends. This CDR3 contains 15 residues. CDR1 SGHNT and CDR2 YYREEE come from the germline V gene (reference sequence). The CDR3 is CASSSAKYGAYGYTF. The CDR3 DNA is TGTGCCAGCAGCTCCGCCAAGTATGGGGCCTATGGCTACACCTTC.

The chain carries TRBV5-4 and TRBJ2-7; 9 nucleotides agree with TRBD1. CDR1 is SGHNT, CDR2 YYREEE, per germline (reference sequence). This CDR3 has 15 residues. Trimming at V came to 2 bases and at J to 4 bases, leaving 7 bases not matched to a gene. This CDR3 is CASSFNPGQGYEQYF. DNA for the CDR3: TGTGCCAGCAGCTTCAATCCGGGACAGGGTTACGAGCAGTACTTC.